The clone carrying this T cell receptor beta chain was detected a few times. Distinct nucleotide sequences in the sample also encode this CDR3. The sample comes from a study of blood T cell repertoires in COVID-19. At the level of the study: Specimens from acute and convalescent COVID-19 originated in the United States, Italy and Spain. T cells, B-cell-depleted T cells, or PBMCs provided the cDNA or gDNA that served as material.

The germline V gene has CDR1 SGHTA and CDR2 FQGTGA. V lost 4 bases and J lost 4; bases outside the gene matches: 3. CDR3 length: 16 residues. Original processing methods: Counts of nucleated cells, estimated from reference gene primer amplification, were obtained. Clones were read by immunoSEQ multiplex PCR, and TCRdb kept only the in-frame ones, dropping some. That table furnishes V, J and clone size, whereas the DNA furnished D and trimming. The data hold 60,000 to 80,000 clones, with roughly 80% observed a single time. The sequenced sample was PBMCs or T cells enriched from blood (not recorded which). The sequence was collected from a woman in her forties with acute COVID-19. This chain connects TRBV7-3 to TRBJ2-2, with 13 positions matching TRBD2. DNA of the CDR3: TGTGCCAGCAGCTCCGGACTAGCGGGAGCCACCGGGGAGCTGTTTTTT. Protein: CASSSGLAGATGELFF. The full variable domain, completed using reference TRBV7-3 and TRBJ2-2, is GAGVSQTPSNKVTEKGKYVELRCDPISGHTALYWYRQSLGQGPEFLIYFQGTGAADDSGLPNDRFFAVRPEGSVSTLKIQRTERGDSAVYLCASSSGLAGATGELFFGEGSRLTVL.